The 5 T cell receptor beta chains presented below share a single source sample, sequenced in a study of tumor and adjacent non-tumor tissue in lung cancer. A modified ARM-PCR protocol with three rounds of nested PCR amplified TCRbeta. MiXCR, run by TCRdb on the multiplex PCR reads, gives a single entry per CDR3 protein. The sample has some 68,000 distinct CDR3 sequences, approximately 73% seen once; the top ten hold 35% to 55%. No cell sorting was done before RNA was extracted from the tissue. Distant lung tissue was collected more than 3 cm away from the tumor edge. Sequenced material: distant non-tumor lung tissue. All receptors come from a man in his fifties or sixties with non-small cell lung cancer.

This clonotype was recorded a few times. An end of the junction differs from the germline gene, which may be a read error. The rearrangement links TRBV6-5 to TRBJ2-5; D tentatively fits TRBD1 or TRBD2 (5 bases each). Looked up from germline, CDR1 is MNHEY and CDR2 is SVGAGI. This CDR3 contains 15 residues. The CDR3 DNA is TGTGCCAGCCGTCCTAACCCGGGCCTCAGGGAGACCCAGTATTTC. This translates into CASRPNPGLRETQYF.

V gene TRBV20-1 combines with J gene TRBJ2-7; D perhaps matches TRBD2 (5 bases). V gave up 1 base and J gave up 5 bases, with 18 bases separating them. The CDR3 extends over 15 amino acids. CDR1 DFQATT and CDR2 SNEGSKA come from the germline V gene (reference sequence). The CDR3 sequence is CSARVASRPMDEQYF. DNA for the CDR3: TGCAGTGCTAGAGTGGCTAGCAGGCCAATGGACGAGCAGTACTTC.

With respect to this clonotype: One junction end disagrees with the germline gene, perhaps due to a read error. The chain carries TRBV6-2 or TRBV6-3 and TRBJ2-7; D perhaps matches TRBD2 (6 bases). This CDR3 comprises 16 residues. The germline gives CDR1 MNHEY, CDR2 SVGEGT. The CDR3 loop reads CASSYSNGGKSYEQYF. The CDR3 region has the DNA TGCGCCAGCAGTTACTCGAATGGCGGGAAATCCTACGAGCAGTACTTC.

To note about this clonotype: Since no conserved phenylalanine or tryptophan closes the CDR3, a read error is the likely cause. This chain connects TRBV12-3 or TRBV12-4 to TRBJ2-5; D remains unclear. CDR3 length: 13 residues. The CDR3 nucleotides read TGTGCCAGCAGCTTGTCTCCTCAAGAGATCCAGTACCTC. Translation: CASSLSPQEIQYL.

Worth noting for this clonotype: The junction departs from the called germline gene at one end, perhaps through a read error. CDR3: CASSHQEGVRYEQYF. The CDR3 DNA reads as TGTGCCAGCAGCCACCAGGAGGGAGTAAGGTACGAGCAATACTTC. V is TRBV6-2 or TRBV6-3 and J is TRBJ2-7; possibly TRBD2 for D (6 bases). CDR1 is MNHEY, CDR2 SVGEGT, per germline. The CDR3 totals 15 residues.